This T cell receptor (beta chain) was profiled in a study of preoperative IRX-2 immunotherapy in early breast cancer. The table came from immunoSEQ multiplex PCR; TCRdb's copy has only in-frame clones and leaves some out. The repertoire has about 89,000 clones, 86% of them found once; the top ten carry 2% to 2.5%. CDR3 length: 17 amino acids. Germline V lookup: CDR1 LNHDA, CDR2 SQIVND (reference sequence). V dropped 4 bases and J dropped 3; count of bases not matched to a gene: 14. This sample's treatment: preoperative locoregional IRX-2 cytokine immunotherapy. Samples came from a phase Ib trial of preoperative locoregional IRX-2 cytokine immunotherapy.

This clonotype was sampled from a human donor with breast cancer. The chain recombines TRBV19 with TRBJ2-7; 8 nucleotides agree with TRBD1. The sample was tumor tissue, taken after IRX-2 immunotherapy. CDR3 loop: CASSTYQKGQAVYEQYF. The CDR3 nucleotides read TGTGCCAGTAGTACCTATCAAAAGGGACAGGCCGTCTACGAGCAGTACTTC.